The 25 T cell receptor beta chains given below trace back to one sample, sequenced in a study of regulatory T cells in long-lasting Graves disease. Stated time point: persistent/refractory GD, antithyroid drugs over 5 years with positive TRAb. The TCR library used RNA extracted from PBMCs. In building TCR beta libraries, iRepertoire HTBI primers were used together with Arm-PCR of CDR3 regions. MiXCR, applied by TCRdb to the multiplex PCR reads, yields one record per CDR3 protein. The table includes a few hundred thousand distinct CDR3 sequences, 23% detected once. The sample consisted of peripheral blood mononuclear cells (PBMCs), taken when the disease was refractory, from a patient treated with antithyroid drugs. These receptors all come from a female donor with Graves disease.

In this sample, this clonotype turned up many times. The V gene is TRBV28, the J gene TRBJ2-5; 8 positions match TRBD2. The length of the CDR3 is 14 residues. Germline V gives CDR1 MDHEN, CDR2 SYDVKM. V was clipped by 5 bases and J by 5 bases; unmatched bases: 7. The CDR3: CASSPGGVRETQYF. The CDR3 DNA reads TGTGCCAGCAGTCCGGGGGGGGTACGGGAGACCCAGTACTTC.

This clonotype was detected ten times or more. V is TRBV2 and J is TRBJ2-5; D might be TRBD2 (5 bases). CDR3 length equals 16 residues. V lost 0 bases and J 1 base, leaving 12 bases between the germline ends. CDR1 is SNHLY and CDR2 is FYNNEI in the germline V gene. CDR3 sequence: CASSEAPWEIQETQYF. The CDR3 DNA is TGTGCCAGCAGTGAAGCGCCATGGGAGATCCAAGAGACCCAGTACTTC.

V is TRBV7-6 and J is TRBJ2-5; D call uncertain. Trimming took 1 base from V and 1 from J, leaving 7 bases between them. CDR1 and CDR2 (germline): SGHVS, FNYEAQ. The CDR3 is 14 amino acids. In DNA, the CDR3 is TGTGCCAGCAGCTTAGAATCCTCCCAAGAGACCCAGTACTTC. Its protein is CASSLESSQETQYF.

This rearrangement joins TRBV20-1 to TRBJ2-5, with D perhaps TRBD2 (6 bases). Trimming left V 5 bases short and J 5 bases short, with 12 bases between. Germline values: CDR1 DFQATT, CDR2 SNEGSKA (reference sequence). The CDR3 is made up of 12 amino acids. This chain's CDR3 is CSAPKEGETQYF. CDR3 bases: TGCAGTGCTCCCAAGGAGGGGGAGACCCAGTACTTC.

The genes are TRBV24-1 and TRBJ1-1; TRBD1 is a possible D gene (5 bases). Per the germline V gene, CDR1 is KGHDR and CDR2 is SFDVKD. V lost 4 bases and J lost 4, with 6 bases in between. The CDR3 length is 12 residues. This CDR3 is CATSEGPTEAFF. CDR3 sequence (DNA): TGTGCCACCAGTGAGGGACCCACTGAAGCTTTCTTT.

The chain is built from TRBV28 and TRBJ1-1; possible D gene TRBD1, 6 bases. Per the germline V gene, CDR1 is MDHEN and CDR2 is SYDVKM. V was shortened by 2 bases and J by 7 bases, with 8 bases between the two germline ends. CDR3 length: 12 residues. Here the CDR3 reads CASSLDRSEAFF. CDR3 in DNA: TGTGCCAGCAGTTTAGACAGGAGTGAAGCTTTCTTT.

There are many counts of this clonotype. The chain carries TRBV25-1 and TRBJ1-5; D not resolved. Germline CDR1 is MGHDK and CDR2 is SYGVNS. The germline V and J ends were trimmed by 2 bases and 0 bases, with 29 bases remaining between them. The CDR3 length is 22 residues. Written as DNA, the CDR3 is TGTGCCAGCAGTGAAGAGACCGATATACCGGGAGCCAAACCGCATAGCAATCAGCCCCAGCATTTT. Its translation: CASSEETDIPGAKPHSNQPQHF. The full variable domain, with the rest looked up from reference TRBV25-1 and TRBJ1-5, is EADIYQTPRYLVIGTGKKITLECSQTMGHDKMYWYQQDPGMELHLIHYSYGVNSTEKGDLSSESTVSRIRTEHFPLTLESARPSHTSQYLCASSEETDIPGAKPHSNQPQHFGDGTRLSIL.

This clonotype was seen ten or more times. V usage is TRBV2 and J usage is TRBJ2-7, with TRBD1 matching over 10 bases. Germline V gene lookup returns CDR1 SNHLY and CDR2 FYNNEI. The CDR3 consists of 14 residues. The trim removed 6 bases at V and 2 bases at J, leaving 4 bases unmatched. This CDR3 is CASRWDRGAYEQYF. CDR3 DNA sequence: TGTGCCAGCAGATGGGACAGGGGAGCCTACGAGCAGTACTTC.

The chain combines TRBV5-1 with TRBJ2-5; either TRBD1 or TRBD2 may fit D (5 bases each). The CDR3 is 15 amino acids. V was clipped by 3 bases and J by 5 bases, with 17 bases between them. Germline V gives CDR1 SGHRS, CDR2 YFSETQ. The CDR3 spells CASSSYRDPGETQYF. The CDR3 DNA follows: TGCGCCAGCAGCTCGTACCGGGACCCAGGGGAGACCCAGTACTTC.

The chain recombines TRBV7-2 with TRBJ2-5, with 12 positions matching TRBD2. This CDR3 region has 18 residues. Germline CDR1 and CDR2: SGHTA and FQGNSA. The trim removed 7 bases at V and 5 bases at J, leaving 17 bases unmatched. CDR3 nucleotides: TGTGCCAGCACCTACACCGGGGGGGGACTAGCGGGTGGCGAGACCCAGTACTTC. Translated, it gives CASTYTGGGLAGGETQYF.

The chain joins TRBV10-3 to TRBJ1-1; D is unclear. The V end was cut by 7 bases, the J end by 1 base, with 16 bases between. The CDR3 length is 15 residues. CDR1 ENHRY and CDR2 SYGVKD come from the germline V gene. DNA of the CDR3: TGTGCCATCACCCCAACCGTACAGTCGAACACTGAAGCTTTCTTT. The encoded protein is CAITPTVQSNTEAFF.

This clonotype was counted many times. V gene TRBV15 combines with J gene TRBJ2-7; the D gene is possibly TRBD2 (6 bases). Trimming pared 0 bases from V and 2 bases from J, leaving 14 bases between. This CDR3 contains 16 residues. Germline CDR1 LNHNV, CDR2 YYDKDF (reference sequence). CDR3 bases: TGTGCCACCAGCAGAGAGGGGGGAATAGCAGCCTACGAGCAGTACTTC. Translating gives CATSREGGIAAYEQYF. Full variable domain (rest looked up from reference TRBV15 and TRBJ2-7): DAMVIQNPRYQVTQFGKPVTLSCSQTLNHNVMYWYQQKSSQAPKLLFHYYDKDFNNEADTPDNFQSRRPNTSFCFLDIRSPGLGDTAMYLCATSREGGIAAYEQYFGPGTRLTVT.

The V and J genes are TRBV24-1 and TRBJ2-5; D might be TRBD2 (5 bases). The germline V gene encodes CDR1 KGHDR and CDR2 SFDVKD. V was shortened by 5 bases and J by 4 bases, with 10 bases between the two germline ends. The CDR3 runs to 13 residues. CDR3 DNA: TGTGCCACCAGTGGGCTAGCTGGAGAGACCCAGTACTTC. Its translation is CATSGLAGETQYF.

V gene TRBV29-1 combines with J gene TRBJ2-7; D possibly corresponds to TRBD1 (7 bases). Trimming shortened V by 7 bases and J by 4 bases, and 20 bases separated the two germline ends. Germline V lookup: CDR1 SQVTM, CDR2 ANQGSEA. This CDR3 spans 14 amino acids. CDR3 protein: CSAIGLQGRYEQYF. As DNA, the CDR3 is TGCAGCGCCATAGGATTACAGGGGAGGTACGAGCAGTACTTC.

This clonotype was observed many times. The chain has TRBV28 and TRBJ2-5; TRBD2 matches 12 bases. CDR3 length equals 16 residues. Trimming at V came to 6 bases and at J to 4 bases, leaving 9 bases not matched to a gene. CDR1 and CDR2 (germline): MDHEN, SYDVKM. Written as DNA, the CDR3 is TGTGCCAGCAGATCTGGACTAGCGGGATTGACAGAGACCCAGTACTTC. Translation: CASRSGLAGLTETQYF.

This clonotype was recorded a few times. The chain recombines TRBV30 with TRBJ2-7, with 9 nucleotides matching TRBD1. J lost 0 bases, V lost 3 bases, and 6 bases had no gene match. Germline-derived CDR1 and CDR2 are GTSNPN and SVGIG (reference sequence). This CDR3 has 15 amino acids. CDR3 residues: CAWSWGTGSSYEQYF. The CDR3 DNA follows: TGTGCCTGGAGCTGGGGGACAGGGAGCTCCTACGAGCAGTACTTC.

This clonotype was seen more than once but under ten times. This chain uses TRBV20-1 with TRBJ2-2, with TRBD2 matching over 8 bases. The CDR3 extends over 16 amino acids. Germline V lookup: CDR1 DFQATT, CDR2 SNEGSKA (reference sequence). The V gene end was trimmed by 4 bases and the J gene end by 4 bases; junction bases not matched to a gene: 11. The CDR3 spells CSATGPPGLVTGELFF. The DNA for the CDR3 is TGCAGTGCTACGGGGCCTCCGGGACTAGTCACCGGGGAGCTGTTTTTT.

This clonotype was recorded many times. The chain combines TRBV18 with TRBJ2-5, with D unresolved. Germline-derived CDR1 and CDR2 are KGHSH and LQKENI. The ends were cut back, 4 bases at V and 4 bases at J, with 10 bases in the middle. This CDR3 has 13 residues. The CDR3 DNA sequence: TGTGCCAGCTCACTGGACCTTCCAGAGACCCAGTACTTC. Translating it yields CASSLDLPETQYF.

V and J are TRBV10-2 and TRBJ1-1; possible D gene TRBD1, 5 bases. There are 13 residues in the CDR3. Trimming pared 6 bases from V and 1 base from J, leaving 9 bases between. Germline CDR1 WSHSY, CDR2 SAAADI. CDR3 loop: CASRGVSNTEAFF. DNA of the CDR3: TGCGCCAGCAGGGGGGTGTCGAACACTGAAGCTTTCTTT.

This clonotype was observed many times. The chain recombines TRBV12-3 or TRBV12-4 with TRBJ2-7, with a weak D call TRBD1 (5 bases). V lost 8 bases and J lost 4, with 12 bases in between. This CDR3 is 12 amino acids long. The CDR3 region is CASGHVNYEQYF. CDR3 sequence (DNA): TGTGCCAGCGGACACGTAAATTACGAGCAGTACTTC.

Comments on this clonotype: A read error is possible here, since a much larger clone lies one base away. The chain has TRBV11-2 and TRBJ2-5; unclear D gene. CDR3 length equals 12 residues. Germline-derived CDR1 and CDR2 are SGHAT and FQNNGV. Between the trimmed V and J ends, which lost 6 bases and 0 bases, there was a span of 5 bases. The CDR3 sequence: CASSGDQETQYF. The CDR3 region has the DNA TGTGCCAGCAGTGGCGACCAAGAGACCCAGTACTTC.

This clonotype was found a few times. This rearrangement joins TRBV30 to TRBJ1-2; D gene ambiguous. Trimming left V 1 base short and J 5 bases short, with 11 bases between. The germline V gene has CDR1 GTSNPN and CDR2 SVGIG (reference sequence). This CDR3 has 13 amino acids. The CDR3, as DNA: TGTGCCTGGAGTGGTGGCAGGACGTATGGCTACACCTTC. It specifies CAWSGGRTYGYTF.

The chain links TRBV5-1 to TRBJ2-6; tentative D call: TRBD1 (5 bases). In germline, CDR1 is SGHRS, CDR2 YFSETQ. The CDR3 is 16 residues long. The ends were cut back, 4 bases at V and 0 bases at J, with 11 bases in the middle. CDR3 coding DNA: TGCGCCAGCAGCCTGACAGCTCTCTCTGGGGCCAACGTCCTGACTTTC. Its translation: CASSLTALSGANVLTF.

The chain employs TRBV5-6 and TRBJ1-1; a possible D gene is TRBD1 (6 bases). The CDR3 spans 13 residues. The V gene lost 7 bases and the J gene lost 5 bases, with 15 bases spanning the gap. From germline, CDR1 is SGHDT and CDR2 YYEEEE. The CDR3 reads CASLGGRGTEAFF. CDR3 bases: TGTGCCAGCTTGGGGGGCCGTGGGACTGAAGCTTTCTTT.

This clonotype has only a few counts. This clone may be a read error of a much larger clone one base away. Here the CDR3 omits its conserved ending phenylalanine or tryptophan, so a read error is the likely source. J is TRBJ2-7 and V is TRBV28; 7 nucleotides agree with TRBD1. CDR1 is MDHEN and CDR2 is SYDVKM in the germline V gene. There are 13 residues in the CDR3. Trimming removed 7 bases from V and 7 bases from J; junction bases left unmatched: 10. CDR3 coding DNA: TGTGCCAGCAAGGGAGTCACACAGGGGGAGCAGTACCTC. Its protein is CASKGVTQGEQYL.